A single sample is the source of the 7 T cell receptor beta chains below, sequenced in a study of human thymus T cells. The table came from immunoSEQ multiplex PCR; TCRdb's copy has only in-frame clones and leaves some out. The table records approximately 46,000 clones, around 95% of them present only once. Material for sequencing was blood. The receptors were gathered from a girl under three years old with a congenital heart defect but otherwise immunologically healthy.

In its sample, this clone was seen once. The chain uses TRBV7-6 and TRBJ2-2, with 8 bases lining up with TRBD1. The trim removed 0 bases at V and 2 bases at J, leaving 5 bases unmatched. This CDR3 is built from 17 residues. Germline assignment: CDR1 SGHVS and CDR2 FNYEAQ. The CDR3 here is CASSLAVGTGNTGELFF. CDR3 nucleotide sequence: TGTGCCAGCAGCTTAGCTGTCGGGACAGGCAACACCGGGGAGCTGTTTTTT.

This sequence joins TRBV5-4 and TRBJ2-1, with TRBD2 matching 13 bases. There are 17 residues in the CDR3. The germline CDR1 and CDR2 sequences are SGHNT and YYREEE (reference sequence). Trimming at V came to 2 bases and at J to 2 bases, leaving 4 bases not matched to a gene. The CDR3 nucleotides are TGTGCCAGCAGCTTTCGGACTAGCGGGAGCCCCTACAATGAGCAGTTCTTC. The encoded protein is CASSFRTSGSPYNEQFF.

The chain recombines TRBV28 with TRBJ1-2; a weak D match, TRBD1 (6 bases). The CDR3 is made up of 11 amino acids. V lost 7 bases, J lost 3 bases, and 6 bases lay in between. The germline V gene has CDR1 MDHEN and CDR2 SYDVKM. CDR3 loop: CASTGDYGYTF. The DNA of the CDR3 is TGTGCCAGCACAGGGGACTATGGCTACACCTTC.

The J gene is TRBJ2-7, the V gene TRBV19; D is tentatively TRBD1 or TRBD2 (5 bases each). The CDR3 has 15 amino acids. The V and J ends lost 2 bases and 7 bases respectively, with 18 bases between them. Germline V CDR1 and CDR2: LNHDA, SQIVND (reference sequence). The CDR3 sequence: CASSIRNRDPREQYF. DNA for the CDR3: TGTGCCAGTAGTATACGGAACCGGGACCCCAGGGAGCAGTACTTC.

This sequence joins TRBV12-5 and TRBJ2-7, with D perhaps assigned TRBD1 or TRBD2 (6 bases each). Trimming cost V 1 base and J 3 bases, with 13 bases left between them. The CDR3 covers 15 residues. CDR1 is LGHNT and CDR2 is FRNRAP in the germline V gene. CDR3 DNA: TGTGCTAGTGGTTTGGACACCAGGGGAGGCTACGAGCAGTACTTC. It specifies CASGLDTRGGYEQYF.

The V gene is TRBV2, the J gene TRBJ2-5; 10 nucleotides agree with TRBD2. The CDR3 is 13 residues long. Germline CDR1 and CDR2: SNHLY and FYNNEI. The ends lost 7 bases at V and 4 bases at J; junction bases unmatched: 3. CDR3 loop: CASKREGGETQYF. The CDR3 bases are TGTGCCAGCAAGCGGGAGGGAGGAGAGACCCAGTACTTC.

The chain joins TRBV4-1 to TRBJ1-1; no reliable D call. The CDR3 totals 13 residues. Per germline, CDR1 MGHRA and CDR2 YSYEKL. V was trimmed by 2 bases and J by 5 bases, leaving 9 bases between them. CDR3 residues: CASSQLSGTEAFF. The CDR3 DNA is TGCGCCAGCAGCCAACTCTCCGGGACTGAAGCTTTCTTT.